The entry below describes one TCR beta chain. Its antigen is undetermined. Repertoires were generated with immunoSEQ multiplex PCR, while TCRdb's copy carries only in-frame clones and drops some. The table has about 14,000 clones, 90% to 95% seen once. CDR3 length: 16 amino acids. In germline, CDR1 is LNHDA, CDR2 SQIVND (reference sequence). The ends were cut back, 5 bases at V and 4 bases at J, with 18 bases in the middle. The data were taken from a study of somatic mutations in cytotoxic T cells in rheumatoid arthritis. Study results and limitations: For about an eighth of the 65 patients, a single CD8+ clone accounted for more than 20% of CD8+ cells.

Sequenced: CD4+ T cells sorted from blood. The chain links TRBV19 to TRBJ1-5; tentative D call: TRBD1 (6 bases). The source is a man aged 70-80 years with rheumatoid arthritis. The CDR3, as DNA: TGTGCCAGTAGTCCCCCCAGACAGGCGCGGAATCAGCCCCAGCATTTT. This sequence encodes CASSPPRQARNQPQHF.